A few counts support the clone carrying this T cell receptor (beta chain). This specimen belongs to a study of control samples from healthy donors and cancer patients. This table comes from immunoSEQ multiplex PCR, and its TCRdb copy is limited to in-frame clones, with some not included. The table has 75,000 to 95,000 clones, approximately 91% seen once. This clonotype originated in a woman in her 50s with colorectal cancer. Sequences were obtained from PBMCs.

The CDR3 protein is CASIQLETQYF. CDR3 coding DNA: TGTGCCAGCATCCAACTGGAGACCCAGTACTTC. J is TRBJ2-5 and V is TRBV28; D is unclear. The V end lost 7 bases, the J end lost 5 bases, and 8 bases lay between the germline ends. CDR1 is MDHEN, CDR2 SYDVKM, per germline. The CDR3 runs 11 residues.